The source of this T cell receptor (beta chain) is a study of T cell changes during pregnancy in multiple sclerosis. Trimming removed 3 bases from V and 3 bases from J; junction bases left unmatched: 4. Germline CDR1 SNHLY, CDR2 FYNNEI. The CDR3 is 15 residues long. Profiling relied on immunoSEQ multiplex PCR, and the TCRdb table lists in-frame clones only, not all of them. The table lists around 92,000 clones, about 93% of them singletons. The sequenced sample was peripheral blood, obtained after pregnancy. The source of this sequence is a female donor with multiple sclerosis, enrolled in a pregnancy study. J is TRBJ2-5 and V is TRBV2; TRBD2 matches 10 bases. In DNA form, the CDR3 reads TGTGCCAGCAGTGATAGGCTAGCGGGAGAAGAGACCCAGTACTTC. Its translation: CASSDRLAGEETQYF.